Listed below are T cell receptor beta chains from one sample, sequenced in a study of shared clonotypes between healthy human individuals. Clones were read by immunoSEQ multiplex PCR, and TCRdb kept only the in-frame ones, dropping some. The data show millions of clones, approximately 93% seen once. Specimen: naive CD4+ T cells from PBMCs. These receptor sequences come from a man aged 18 to 29 in good health. Some clones in this sample may be carry-over from other donors' samples. Both conserved end residues are part of each CDR3. D genes are given only for firm matches. Clone size is given for some rows only: seen once, a few or many times, or a class if the clone is expanded.

>.|TRBV5-1|.|TRBJ2-3
CASSLPPRPKQYF
TGCGCCAGCAGCTTGCCCCCCCGGCCTAAGCAGTATTTT
>.|TRBV5-1|.|TRBJ2-2
CASSLVGLAVFPGELFF
TGCGCCAGCAGCTTGGTTGGGTTGGCAGTCTTCCCCGGGGAGCTGTTTTTT
>.|TRBV28|.|TRBJ1-2
CASRAAGGLYGYTF
TGTGCCAGCAGGGCGGCGGGGGGCTTGTATGGCTACACCTTC
>.|TRBV21-1|.|TRBJ1-5
CASLMDTYNQPQHF
TGTGCCAGCCTCATGGACACCTACAATCAGCCCCAGCATTTT
>.|TRBV18|TRBD1|TRBJ1-1
CASSPGQGMTEAFF
TGTGCCAGCTCACCCGGACAGGGGATGACTGAAGCTTTCTTT
>.|TRBV29-1|.|TRBJ2-7
CSVGAGWTREQYF
TGCAGCGTTGGGGCCGGATGGACGCGGGAGCAGTACTTC
>.|TRBV27|.|TRBJ2-3
CASSPAWVTDTQYF
TGTGCCAGCAGTCCTGCCTGGGTAACAGATACGCAGTATTTT
>.|TRBV5-8|.|TRBJ1-5
CASSGLRGNQPQHF
TGTGCCAGCAGCGGGCTTAGGGGCAATCAGCCCCAGCATTTT
>few|TRBV7-2|.|TRBJ1-5
CASRPTGYSNQPQHF
TGTGCCAGCAGGCCGACAGGTTATAGCAATCAGCCCCAGCATTTT
>.|TRBV29-1|TRBD1|TRBJ2-7
CSVGQGAEQYF
TGCAGCGTTGGACAGGGGGCCGAGCAGTACTTC
>once|TRBV27|TRBD1|TRBJ2-5
CASSPGTGRRSQETQYF
TGTGCCAGCAGTCCCGGGACAGGAAGGAGAAGCCAAGAGACCCAGTACTTC
>.|TRBV28|.|TRBJ1-5
CASRDIINQPQHF
TGTGCCAGCAGAGACATTATCAATCAGCCCCAGCATTTT
>.|TRBV29-1|.|TRBJ1-2
CSVTAGGDYGYTF
TGCAGCGTAACGGCGGGGGGCGACTATGGCTACACCTTC
>.|TRBV4-1|.|TRBJ2-2
CASSPIGTPNTGELFF
TGCGCCAGCAGCCCAATCGGGACACCGAACACCGGGGAGCTGTTTTTT
>few|TRBV2|.|TRBJ1-1
CASMVLAEAFF
TGTGCCAGCATGGTGTTGGCTGAAGCTTTCTTT
>.|TRBV7-3|.|TRBJ1-1
CASSLMVGGEAFF
TGTGCCAGCAGCTTAATGGTGGGGGGTGAAGCTTTCTTT
>.|TRBV7-8|.|TRBJ2-3
CASTSTLEFYTDTQYF
TGTGCCAGCACCTCGACGCTAGAGTTCTACACAGATACGCAGTATTTT
>.|TRBV2|.|TRBJ2-7
CASSEAGRGAYEQYF
TGTGCCAGCAGTGAAGCAGGCAGGGGAGCCTACGAGCAGTACTTC
>few|TRBV7-9|.|TRBJ1-4
CASSLMGEEKLFF
TGTGCCAGCAGCTTAATGGGGGAAGAAAAACTGTTTTTT
>.|TRBV6-1|TRBD1|TRBJ2-2
CASSVGQGGAGELFF
TGTGCCAGCAGTGTAGGACAGGGAGGAGCCGGGGAGCTGTTTTTT
>.|TRBV2|.|TRBJ2-7
CASRAGWTYEQYF
TGTGCCAGCAGGGCAGGGTGGACCTACGAGCAGTACTTC
>once|TRBV6-4|.|TRBJ2-3
CASSDEGADTQYF
TGTGCCAGCAGTGACGAAGGAGCGGATACGCAGTATTTT
>.|TRBV29-1|.|TRBJ2-3
CSVDNRQTDTQYF
TGCAGCGTTGATAATCGACAGACAGATACGCAGTATTTT
>.|TRBV6-5|.|TRBJ1-2
CASSYSAGERGYGYTF
TGTGCCAGCAGTTACTCCGCGGGCGAGAGGGGCTATGGCTACACCTTC
>.|TRBV5-6|.|TRBJ1-4
CASSPDRWDEKLFF
TGTGCCAGCAGCCCCGACAGGTGGGATGAAAAACTGTTTTTT
>.|TRBV2|.|TRBJ1-1
CASRVYGGVEAFF
TGTGCCAGCAGGGTCTATGGGGGGGTTGAAGCTTTCTTT
>.|TRBV6-5|.|TRBJ2-7
CASTATVTYEQYF
TGTGCCAGCACCGCGACGGTAACCTACGAGCAGTACTTC
>.|TRBV7-9|.|TRBJ2-2
CASSQETTNTGELFF
TGTGCCAGCAGCCAGGAGACAACCAACACCGGGGAGCTGTTTTTT
>.|TRBV30|.|TRBJ2-5
CAWSEGRETQYF
TGTGCCTGGAGTGAGGGGCGGGAGACCCAGTACTTC
>.|TRBV30|.|TRBJ2-3
CAWSVQTSTQYF
TGTGCCTGGAGTGTCCAAACGAGCACGCAGTATTTT
>.|TRBV5-6|TRBD1|TRBJ1-2
CASSLQGVYGYTF
TGTGCCAGCAGCTTGCAGGGGGTCTATGGCTACACCTTC
>.|TRBV4-1|TRBD1|TRBJ1-3
CASSQDEWTGLTSTIYF
TGCGCCAGCAGCCAAGATGAATGGACAGGTCTCACGAGCACCATATATTTT
>.|TRBV7-3|.|TRBJ2-3
CASSPDGPSTDTQYF
TGTGCCAGCAGCCCGGACGGTCCTAGCACAGATACGCAGTATTTT